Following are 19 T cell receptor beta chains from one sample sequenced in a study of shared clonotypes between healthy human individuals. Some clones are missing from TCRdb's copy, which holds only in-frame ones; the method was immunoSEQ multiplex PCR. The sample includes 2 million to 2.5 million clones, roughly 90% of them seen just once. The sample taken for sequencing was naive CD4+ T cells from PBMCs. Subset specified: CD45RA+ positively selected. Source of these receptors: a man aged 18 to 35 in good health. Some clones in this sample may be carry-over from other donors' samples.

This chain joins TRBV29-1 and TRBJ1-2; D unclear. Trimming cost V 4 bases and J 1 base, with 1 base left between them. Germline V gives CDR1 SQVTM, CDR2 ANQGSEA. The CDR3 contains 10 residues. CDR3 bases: TGCAGCGTTGGTAACTATGGCTACACCTTC. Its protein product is CSVGNYGYTF.

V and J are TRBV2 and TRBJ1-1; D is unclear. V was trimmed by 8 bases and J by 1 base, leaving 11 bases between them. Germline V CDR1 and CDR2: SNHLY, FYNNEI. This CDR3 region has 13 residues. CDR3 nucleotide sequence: TGTGCCAGCGGGAGCCACCCGAACACTGAAGCTTTCTTT. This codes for CASGSHPNTEAFF. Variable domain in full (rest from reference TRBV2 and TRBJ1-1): EPEVTQTPSHQVTQMGQEVILRCVPISNHLYFYWYRQILGQKVEFLVSFYNNEISEKSEIFDDQFSVERPDGSNFTLKIRSTKLEDSAMYFCASGSHPNTEAFFGQGTRLTVV.

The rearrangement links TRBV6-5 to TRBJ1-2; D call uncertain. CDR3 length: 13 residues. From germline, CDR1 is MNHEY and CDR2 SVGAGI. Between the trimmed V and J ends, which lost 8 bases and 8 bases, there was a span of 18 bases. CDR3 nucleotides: TGTGCCAGCCACCTTTTTTCGGGGAGCGGCTACACCTTC. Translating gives CASHLFSGSGYTF.

Here the CDR3 reads CASSIFPLAGANVLTF. The CDR3 nucleotides read TGTGCCAGTAGTATCTTTCCCCTAGCCGGGGCCAACGTCCTGACTTTC. The rearrangement joins TRBV19 to TRBJ2-6; possible D gene TRBD2, 5 bases. Germline values: CDR1 LNHDA, CDR2 SQIVND (reference sequence). The CDR3 length is 16 residues. The ends were cut back, 3 bases at V and 4 bases at J, with 13 bases in the middle.

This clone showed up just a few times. Written as DNA, the CDR3 is TGTGCCAGCAGCTTCGGGGGTTGGGGATTCGAGACCCAGTACTTC. Its translation: CASSFGGWGFETQYF. The chain couples TRBV5-4 to TRBJ2-5, with D possibly matching TRBD2 (6 bases). This CDR3 comprises 15 residues. V was trimmed by 2 bases and J by 5 bases, leaving 16 bases between them. The germline V gene has CDR1 SGHNT and CDR2 YYREEE (reference sequence).

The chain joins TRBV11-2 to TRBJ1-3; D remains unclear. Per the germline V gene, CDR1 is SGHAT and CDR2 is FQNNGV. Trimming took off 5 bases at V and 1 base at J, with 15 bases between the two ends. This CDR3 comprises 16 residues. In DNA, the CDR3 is TGTGCCAGCAGCCCGTCCTTAAGTACATCTGGAAACACCATATATTTT. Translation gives CASSPSLSTSGNTIYF.

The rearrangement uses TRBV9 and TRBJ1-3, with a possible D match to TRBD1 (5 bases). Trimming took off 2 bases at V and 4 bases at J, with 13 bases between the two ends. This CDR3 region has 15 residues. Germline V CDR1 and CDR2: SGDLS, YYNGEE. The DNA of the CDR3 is TGTGCCAGCAGCGTCAGGGCCTTGGTCGGAAACACCATATATTTT. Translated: CASSVRALVGNTIYF.

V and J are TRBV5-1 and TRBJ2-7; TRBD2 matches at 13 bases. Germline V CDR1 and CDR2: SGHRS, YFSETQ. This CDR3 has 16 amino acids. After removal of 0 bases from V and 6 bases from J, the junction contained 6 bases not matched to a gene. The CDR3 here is CASSLELAGGPVEQYF. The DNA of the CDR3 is TGCGCCAGCAGCTTGGAACTAGCGGGAGGGCCCGTCGAGCAGTACTTC.

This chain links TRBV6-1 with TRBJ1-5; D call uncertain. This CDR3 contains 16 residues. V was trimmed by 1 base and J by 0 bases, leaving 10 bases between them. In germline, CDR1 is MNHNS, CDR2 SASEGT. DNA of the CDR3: TGTGCCAGCAGTGAAGTGCCACCTTATAGCAATCAGCCCCAGCATTTT. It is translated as CASSEVPPYSNQPQHF.

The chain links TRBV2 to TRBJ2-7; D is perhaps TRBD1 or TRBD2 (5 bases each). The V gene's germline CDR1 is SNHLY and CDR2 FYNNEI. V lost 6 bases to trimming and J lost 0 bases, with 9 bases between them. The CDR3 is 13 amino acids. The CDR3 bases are TGTGCCAGCAGGTGGGGGTTCTCCTACGAGCAGTACTTC. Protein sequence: CASRWGFSYEQYF.

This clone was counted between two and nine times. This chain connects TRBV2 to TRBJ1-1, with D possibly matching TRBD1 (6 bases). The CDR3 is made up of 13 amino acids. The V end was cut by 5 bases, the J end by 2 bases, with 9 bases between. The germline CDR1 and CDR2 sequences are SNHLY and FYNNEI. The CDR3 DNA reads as TGTGCCAGCAGTAAAGGGGGAAACACTGAAGCTTTCTTT. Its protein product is CASSKGGNTEAFF.

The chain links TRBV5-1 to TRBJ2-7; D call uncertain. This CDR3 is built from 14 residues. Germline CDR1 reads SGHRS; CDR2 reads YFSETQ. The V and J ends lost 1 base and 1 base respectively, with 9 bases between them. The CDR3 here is CASSLTWGSYEQYF. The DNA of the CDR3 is TGCGCCAGCAGCTTGACTTGGGGATCCTACGAGCAGTACTTC.

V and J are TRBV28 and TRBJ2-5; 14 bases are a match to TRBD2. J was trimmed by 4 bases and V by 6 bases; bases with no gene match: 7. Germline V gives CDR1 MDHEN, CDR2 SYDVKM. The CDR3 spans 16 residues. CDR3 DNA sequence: TGTGCCAGCAGCGTGACTAGCGGGAGGGCCCCAGAGACCCAGTACTTC. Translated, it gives CASSVTSGRAPETQYF.

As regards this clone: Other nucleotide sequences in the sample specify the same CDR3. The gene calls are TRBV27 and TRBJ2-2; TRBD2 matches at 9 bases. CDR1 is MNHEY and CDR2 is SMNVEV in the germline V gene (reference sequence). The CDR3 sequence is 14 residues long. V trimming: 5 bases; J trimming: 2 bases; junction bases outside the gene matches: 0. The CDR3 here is CASSLAGNTGELFF. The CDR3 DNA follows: TGTGCCAGCAGTCTAGCGGGAAACACCGGGGAGCTGTTTTTT.

The CDR3 sequence: CAWSVYRADQPQHF. CDR3 bases: TGTGCCTGGAGTGTATACAGGGCGGATCAGCCCCAGCATTTT. The V gene is TRBV30, the J gene TRBJ1-5, with D perhaps TRBD1 (6 bases). The CDR3 is 14 residues long. CDR1 is GTSNPN, CDR2 SVGIG, per germline (reference sequence). The germline V and J ends were trimmed by 0 bases and 5 bases, with 11 bases remaining between them.

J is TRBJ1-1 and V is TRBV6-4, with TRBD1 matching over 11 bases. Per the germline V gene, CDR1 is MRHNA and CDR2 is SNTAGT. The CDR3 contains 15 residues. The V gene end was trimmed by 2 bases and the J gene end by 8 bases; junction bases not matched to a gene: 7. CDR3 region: CASSDAGQGALEAFF. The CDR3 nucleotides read TGTGCCAGCAGTGACGCCGGACAGGGGGCCTTAGAAGCTTTCTTT.

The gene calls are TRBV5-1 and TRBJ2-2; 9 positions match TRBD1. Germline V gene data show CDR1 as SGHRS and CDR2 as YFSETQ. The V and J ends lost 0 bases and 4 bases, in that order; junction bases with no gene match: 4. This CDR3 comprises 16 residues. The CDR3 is CASSLAGQGITGELFF. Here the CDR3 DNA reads TGCGCCAGCAGCTTGGCCGGACAGGGGATCACCGGGGAGCTGTTTTTT.

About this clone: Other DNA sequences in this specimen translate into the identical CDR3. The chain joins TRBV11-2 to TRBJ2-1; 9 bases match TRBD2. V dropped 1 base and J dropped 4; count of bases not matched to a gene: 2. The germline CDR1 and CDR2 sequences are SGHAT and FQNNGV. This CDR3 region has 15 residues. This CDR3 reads CASSLGLAVYNEQFF. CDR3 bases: TGTGCCAGCAGCTTAGGACTAGCGGTTTACAATGAGCAGTTCTTC.

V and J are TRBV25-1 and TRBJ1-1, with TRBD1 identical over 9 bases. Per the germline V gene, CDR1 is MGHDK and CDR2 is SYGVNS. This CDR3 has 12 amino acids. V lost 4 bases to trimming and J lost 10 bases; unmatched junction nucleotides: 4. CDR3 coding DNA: TGTGCCAGCAGTGGGGAGGACAGGGGAGCTTTCTTT. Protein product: CASSGEDRGAFF.